This T cell receptor beta chain came from a study of graft-versus-host responses after intestinal transplantation. The overall study: Among the recipients, transplants were multivisceral, liver-intestinal, or isolated intestinal.

Germline V gene lookup returns CDR1 KGHSH and CDR2 LQKENI. The CDR3 loop spans 14 amino acids. The V gene lost 3 bases and the J gene lost 5 bases, with 13 bases spanning the gap. With regard to this clone: What it binds is not known.

Clones were sequenced by immunoSEQ multiplex PCR, and TCRdb holds only the in-frame ones, with some missing. The sample lists some 140,000 clones, over 85% occurring once. The sample in question was unstimulated CD4+ T cells sorted from spleen or lymph node cells, obtained before intestinal transplant. This receptor was taken from a human donor who received an intestinal transplant. This rearrangement joins TRBV18 to TRBJ1-1, with a possible D match to TRBD1 (6 bases). CDR3 DNA sequence: TGTGCCAGCTCACCCTCCAGGGGAAAGACTGAAGCTTTCTTT. It yields the protein CASSPSRGKTEAFF.